This T cell receptor beta chain was found in a study of cytomegalovirus exposure and HLA in healthy donors. Study-wide context: Earlier sequencing of some 170 million T cells yielded around 100 million unique TCR beta sequences. Findings and caveats of the study: Upon later analysis, HLA-associated TCR beta chains proved more clonally expanded than other, equally common chains.

The PCR used 60 Vbeta and 13 Jbeta primers. The protocol was immunoSEQ multiplex PCR, while the TCRdb copy is restricted to in-frame clones and leaves out a portion. The repertoire holds approximately 200,000 clones, roughly 85% seen once, with around 2% in the top ten. As for this clone: As yet, its antigen is unknown.

The CDR3 length is 16 residues. V gave up 2 bases and J gave up 8 bases, with 20 bases separating them. From germline, CDR1 is SGHDT and CDR2 YYEEEE. Source material: PBMCs. This clonotype was obtained from a man aged 18 to 35 in good health and CMV-seronegative. The chain links TRBV5-6 to TRBJ2-1; D possibly corresponds to TRBD1 (5 bases). CDR3 sequence: CASSFAGSNFFYEQFF. As DNA, the CDR3 is TGTGCCAGCAGCTTCGCAGGGTCAAACTTTTTCTATGAGCAGTTCTTC.